Detailed here is one T cell receptor beta chain. Its antigen is unknown. The sample belongs to a study of T cell repertoires in ileal Crohn's disease. Background on the study: The M0 sample came from the inflamed ileal portion of the resected specimen.

The V and J ends lost 2 bases and 3 bases, in that order; junction bases with no gene match: 4. Germline V gene lookup returns CDR1 MNHEY and CDR2 SMNVEV (reference sequence). The CDR3 has 16 amino acids. Study-level findings and limits: Active smokers at surgery had more clonal expansions than non-smokers. High-frequency clones were more common in sorted CD8 than CD4 cells.

Noted time point: inflamed ileum from the surgical specimen. Here immunoSEQ multiplex PCR was the method, and the copy in TCRdb shows in-frame clones only, minus some. The sample yields roughly 15,000 clones, about 70% seen once. The V gene is TRBV27, the J gene TRBJ2-2, with 9 bases identical to TRBD2. This receptor was taken from an adult with Crohn's disease. The sequenced material came from ileal tissue. CDR3 protein: CASSLTSGFYTGELFF. The CDR3 bases are TGTGCCAGCAGTTTAACTAGCGGGTTCTACACCGGGGAGCTGTTTTTT.